This TCR beta chain was profiled in a study of T cells expressing NK-cell markers. TCRdb reanalyzed the 5' RACE reads and collapses them to one entry per CDR3 protein, without DNA. Its table records some 410,000 distinct CDR3 sequences. The CDR3 consists of 14 residues. Germline CDR1 and CDR2: SQVTM and ANQGSEA. Of note for this clonotype: What it binds is not known.

Findings of the study overall: Dominant NKG2C+ clonotypes in about 6 donors made up about 1.0-7.5% of CD8+ T cells.

J is TRBJ2-3 and V is TRBV29-1; TCRdb proposes TRBD1, but this gene call is untestable without DNA. This receptor was obtained from a woman aged 18-69 years in good health. Sequenced input: blood T cells: a sorted CD56 or NKG2C T cell subset, CD4+ or CD8+ T cells, or bulk PBMC T cells (not recorded which). CDR3 protein: CSGLMGAGADTQYF.